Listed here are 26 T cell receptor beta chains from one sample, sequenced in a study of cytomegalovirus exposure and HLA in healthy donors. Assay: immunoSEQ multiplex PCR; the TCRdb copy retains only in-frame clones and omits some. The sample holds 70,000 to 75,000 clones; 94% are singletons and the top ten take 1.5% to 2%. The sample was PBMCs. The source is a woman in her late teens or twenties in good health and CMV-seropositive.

CDR3 residues: CATTETSTDTQYF. The CDR3 DNA reads TGTGCCACCACGGAGACTAGCACAGATACGCAGTATTTT. This rearrangement joins TRBV6-6 to TRBJ2-3; D gene ambiguous. The germline CDR1 and CDR2 sequences are MNHNY and SVGAGI (reference sequence). CDR3 length: 13 amino acids. The germline V and J ends were trimmed by 10 bases and 0 bases, with 11 bases remaining between them.

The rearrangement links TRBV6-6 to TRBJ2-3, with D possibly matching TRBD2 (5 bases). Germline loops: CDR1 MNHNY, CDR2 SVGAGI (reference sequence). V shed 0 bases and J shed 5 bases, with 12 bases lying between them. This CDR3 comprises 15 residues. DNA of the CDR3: TGTGCCAGCAGTTACTCTGCAAGCGGTAGAGATACGCAGTATTTT. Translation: CASSYSASGRDTQYF.

CDR3 protein: CASSMIKAGPETQYF. The DNA for the CDR3 is TGTGCCAGTAGTATGATAAAAGCGGGGCCAGAGACCCAGTACTTC. This rearrangement joins TRBV19 to TRBJ2-5; 7 nucleotides align to TRBD2. The CDR3 has 15 residues. V dropped 3 bases and J dropped 4; count of bases not matched to a gene: 8. Germline V gives CDR1 LNHDA, CDR2 SQIVND (reference sequence).

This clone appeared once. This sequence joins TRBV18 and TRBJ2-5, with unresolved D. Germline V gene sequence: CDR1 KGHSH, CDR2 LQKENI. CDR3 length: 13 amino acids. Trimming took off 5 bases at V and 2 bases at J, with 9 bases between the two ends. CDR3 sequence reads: CASSLMRQETQYF. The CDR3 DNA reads TGTGCCAGCTCATTGATGAGGCAAGAGACCCAGTACTTC. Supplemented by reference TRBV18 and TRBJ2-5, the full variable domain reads NAGVMQNPRHLVRRRGQEARLRCSPMKGHSHVYWYRQLPEEGLKFMVYLQKENIIDESGMPKERFSAEFPKEGPSILRIQQVVRGDSAAYFCASSLMRQETQYFGPGTRLLVL.

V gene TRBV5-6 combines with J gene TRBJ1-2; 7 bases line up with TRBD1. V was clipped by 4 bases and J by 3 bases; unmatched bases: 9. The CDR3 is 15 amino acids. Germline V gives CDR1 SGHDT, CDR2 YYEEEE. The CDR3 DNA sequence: TGTGCCAGCAGCCGGGCCGGCAGGGGGGACTATGGCTACACCTTC. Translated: CASSRAGRGDYGYTF.

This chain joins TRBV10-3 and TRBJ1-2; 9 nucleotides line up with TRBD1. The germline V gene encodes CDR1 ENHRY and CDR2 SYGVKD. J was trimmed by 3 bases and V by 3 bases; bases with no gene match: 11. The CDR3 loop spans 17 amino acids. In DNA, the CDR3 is TGTGCCATCAGTGATCCGACCGGGACAGGGACCTACTATGGCTACACCTTC. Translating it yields CAISDPTGTGTYYGYTF.

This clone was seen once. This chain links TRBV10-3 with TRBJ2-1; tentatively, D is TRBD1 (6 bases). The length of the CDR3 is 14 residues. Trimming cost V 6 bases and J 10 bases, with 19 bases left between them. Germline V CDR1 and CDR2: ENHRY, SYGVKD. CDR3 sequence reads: CAIRGAGGQEEQFF. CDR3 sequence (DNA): TGTGCCATCAGGGGGGCGGGTGGCCAAGAAGAGCAGTTCTTC.

CDR3 residues: CSVERSNTGELFF. The CDR3 DNA sequence: TGCAGCGTTGAACGGTCGAACACCGGGGAGCTGTTTTTT. The J gene is TRBJ2-2, the V gene TRBV29-1; D not certain. The CDR3 has 13 residues. Trimming pared 2 bases from V and 0 bases from J, leaving 4 bases between. The V gene's germline CDR1 is SQVTM and CDR2 ANQGSEA.

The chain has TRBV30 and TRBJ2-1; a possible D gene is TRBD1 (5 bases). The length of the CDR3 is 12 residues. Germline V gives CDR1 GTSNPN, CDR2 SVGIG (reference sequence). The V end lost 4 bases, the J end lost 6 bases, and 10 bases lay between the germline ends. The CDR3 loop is CAWNARANEQFF. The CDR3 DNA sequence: TGTGCCTGGAACGCCAGGGCCAATGAGCAGTTCTTC.

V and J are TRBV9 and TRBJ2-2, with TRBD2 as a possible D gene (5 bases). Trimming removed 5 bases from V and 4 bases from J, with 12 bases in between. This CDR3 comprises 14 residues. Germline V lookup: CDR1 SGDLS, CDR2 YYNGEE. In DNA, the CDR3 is TGTGCCAGCAGTGCCTCGGGGAGCACCGGGGAGCTGTTTTTT. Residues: CASSASGSTGELFF.

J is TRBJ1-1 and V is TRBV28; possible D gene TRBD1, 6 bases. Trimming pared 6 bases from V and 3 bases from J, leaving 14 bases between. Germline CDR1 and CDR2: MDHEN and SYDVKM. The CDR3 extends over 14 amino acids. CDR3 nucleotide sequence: TGTGCCAGCAGCCCTGGACAGCTCCACACTGAAGCTTTCTTT. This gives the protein CASSPGQLHTEAFF.

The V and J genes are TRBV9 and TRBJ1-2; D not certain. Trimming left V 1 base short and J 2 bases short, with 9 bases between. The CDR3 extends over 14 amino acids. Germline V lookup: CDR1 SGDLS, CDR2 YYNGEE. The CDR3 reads CASSVREGNYGYTF. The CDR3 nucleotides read TGTGCCAGCAGCGTAAGGGAGGGAAACTATGGCTACACCTTC.

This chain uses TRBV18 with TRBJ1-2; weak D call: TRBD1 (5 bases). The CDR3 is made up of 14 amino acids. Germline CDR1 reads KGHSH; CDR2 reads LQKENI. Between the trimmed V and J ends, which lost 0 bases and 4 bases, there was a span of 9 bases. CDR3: CASSPPSGVYGYTF. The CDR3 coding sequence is TGTGCCAGCTCACCACCGTCGGGGGTCTATGGCTACACCTTC. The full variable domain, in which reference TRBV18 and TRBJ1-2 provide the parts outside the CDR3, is NAGVMQNPRHLVRRRGQEARLRCSPMKGHSHVYWYRQLPEEGLKFMVYLQKENIIDESGMPKERFSAEFPKEGPSILRIQQVVRGDSAAYFCASSPPSGVYGYTFGSGTRLTVV.

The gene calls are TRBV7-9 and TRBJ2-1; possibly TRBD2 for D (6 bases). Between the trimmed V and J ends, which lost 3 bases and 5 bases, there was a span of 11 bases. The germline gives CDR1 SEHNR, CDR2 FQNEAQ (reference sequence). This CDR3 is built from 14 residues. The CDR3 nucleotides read TGTGCCAGCAGCTTCTTAGCGGTAAACAATGAGCAGTTCTTC. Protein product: CASSFLAVNNEQFF.

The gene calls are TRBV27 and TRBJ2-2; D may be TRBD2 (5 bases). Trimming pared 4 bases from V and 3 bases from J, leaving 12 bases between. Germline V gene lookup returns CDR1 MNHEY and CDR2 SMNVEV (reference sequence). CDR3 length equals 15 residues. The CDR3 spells CASSYSAGHTGELFF. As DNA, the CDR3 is TGTGCCAGCAGTTATTCGGCGGGCCACACCGGGGAGCTGTTTTTT.

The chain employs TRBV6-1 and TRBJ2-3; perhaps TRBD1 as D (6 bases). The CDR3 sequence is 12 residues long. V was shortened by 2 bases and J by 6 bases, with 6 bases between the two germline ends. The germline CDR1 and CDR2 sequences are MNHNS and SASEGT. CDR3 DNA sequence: TGTGCCAGCAGTGAAACAGGGGATACGCAGTATTTT. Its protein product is CASSETGDTQYF.

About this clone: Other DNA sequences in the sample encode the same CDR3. This CDR3 reads CAWSVGGLNTEAFF. DNA of the CDR3: TGTGCCTGGAGTGTTGGGGGGTTGAACACTGAAGCTTTCTTT. The rearrangement joins TRBV30 to TRBJ1-1; D is possibly TRBD1 (5 bases). V gave up 0 bases and J gave up 0 bases, with 8 bases separating them. CDR1 is GTSNPN, CDR2 SVGIG, per germline (reference sequence). The CDR3 is made up of 14 amino acids.

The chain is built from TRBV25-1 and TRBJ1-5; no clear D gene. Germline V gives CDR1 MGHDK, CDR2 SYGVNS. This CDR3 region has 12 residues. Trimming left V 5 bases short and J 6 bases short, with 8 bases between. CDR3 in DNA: TGTGCCAGCAGTCCCCCCGGTCAGCCCCAGCATTTT. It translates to CASSPPGQPQHF.

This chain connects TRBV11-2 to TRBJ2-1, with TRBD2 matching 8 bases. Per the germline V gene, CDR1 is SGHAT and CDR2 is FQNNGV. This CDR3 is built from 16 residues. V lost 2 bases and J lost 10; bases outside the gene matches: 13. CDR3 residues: CASSLSTGGPRREQFF. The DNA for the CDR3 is TGTGCCAGCAGCTTAAGTACGGGGGGGCCCCGGAGGGAGCAGTTCTTC.

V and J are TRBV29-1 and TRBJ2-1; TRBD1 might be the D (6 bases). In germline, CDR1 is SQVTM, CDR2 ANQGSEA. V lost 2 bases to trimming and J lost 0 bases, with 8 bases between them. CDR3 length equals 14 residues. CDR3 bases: TGCAGCGTTGAAATCAGGGGCTCCTACAATGAGCAGTTCTTC. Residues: CSVEIRGSYNEQFF.

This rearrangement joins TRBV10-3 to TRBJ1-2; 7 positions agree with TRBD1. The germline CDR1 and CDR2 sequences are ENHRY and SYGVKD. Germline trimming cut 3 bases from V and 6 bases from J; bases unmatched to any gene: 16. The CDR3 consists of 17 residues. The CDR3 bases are TGTGCCATCAGTGAATCGACAGGGCTAACCACGAGGGATGGCTACACCTTC. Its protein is CAISESTGLTTRDGYTF.

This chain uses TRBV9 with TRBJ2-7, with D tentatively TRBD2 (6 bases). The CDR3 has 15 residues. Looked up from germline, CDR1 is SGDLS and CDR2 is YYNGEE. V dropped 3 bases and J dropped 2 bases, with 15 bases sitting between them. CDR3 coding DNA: TGTGCCAGCAGCGGGGGGGACCTAAGCACCTACGAGCAGTACTTC. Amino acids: CASSGGDLSTYEQYF.

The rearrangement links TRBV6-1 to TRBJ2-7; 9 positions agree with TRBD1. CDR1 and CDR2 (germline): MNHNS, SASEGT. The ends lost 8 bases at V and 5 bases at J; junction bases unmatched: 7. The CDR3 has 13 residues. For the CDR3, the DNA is TGTGCCAGCGTCCGGGACAGGGCTCACGAGCAGTACTTC. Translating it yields CASVRDRAHEQYF.

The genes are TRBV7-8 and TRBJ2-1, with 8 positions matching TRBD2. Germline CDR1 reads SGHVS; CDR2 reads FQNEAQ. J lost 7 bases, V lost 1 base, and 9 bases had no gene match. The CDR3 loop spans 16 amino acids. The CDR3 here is CASSLVSAGAGNEQFF. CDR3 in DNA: TGTGCCAGCAGCTTAGTTTCAGCGGGGGCTGGGAATGAGCAGTTCTTC. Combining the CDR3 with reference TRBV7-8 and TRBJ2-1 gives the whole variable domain GAGVSQSPRYKVAKRGQDVALRCDPISGHVSLFWYQQALGQGPEFLTYFQNEAQLDKSGLPSDRFFAERPEGSVSTLKIQRTQQEDSAVYLCASSLVSAGAGNEQFFGPGTRLTVL.

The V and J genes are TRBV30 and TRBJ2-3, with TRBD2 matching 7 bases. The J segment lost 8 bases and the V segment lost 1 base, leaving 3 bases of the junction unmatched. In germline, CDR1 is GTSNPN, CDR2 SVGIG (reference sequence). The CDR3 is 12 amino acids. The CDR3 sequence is CAWSDSGGTQYF. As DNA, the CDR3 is TGTGCCTGGAGTGACTCGGGGGGTACGCAGTATTTT.

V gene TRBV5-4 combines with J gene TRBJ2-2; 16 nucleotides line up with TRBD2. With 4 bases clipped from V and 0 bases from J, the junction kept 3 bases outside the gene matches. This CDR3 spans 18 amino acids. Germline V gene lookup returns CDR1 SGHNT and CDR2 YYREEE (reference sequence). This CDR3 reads CASSRGTSGRANTGELFF. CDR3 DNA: TGTGCCAGCAGCCGCGGGACTAGCGGGAGGGCGAACACCGGGGAGCTGTTTTTT.